This T cell receptor beta chain was recovered during a study of cytomegalovirus exposure and HLA in healthy donors. A remark on this clone: Its antigen is still unknown.

The CDR3 runs to 19 residues. Germline assignment: CDR1 SEHNR and CDR2 FQNEAQ (reference sequence). V lost 1 base and J lost 0; bases outside the gene matches: 12. The PCR employed 60 Vbeta primers together with 13 Jbeta primers. As originally analysed: The count from a later analysis was 60 million to 85 million unique TCR beta chains, 9 million to 12 million of them shared. The assay was immunoSEQ multiplex PCR, and TCRdb's table has in-frame clones only and misses some. That table furnishes V, J and clone size, whereas the DNA furnished D and trimming. Here the sample spans about 150,000 clones, approximately 75% being singletons. Points from the study as a whole: In presence/absence analyses, roughly uniform sequencing depth across donors was assumed. Diagnosis of cytomegalovirus status made by the classifier reportedly showed high specificity and sensitivity.

Donors sampled were nominally healthy, though unrecorded immune exposures were likely. Material for sequencing was PBMCs. V is TRBV7-9 and J is TRBJ1-1, with 9 bases lining up with TRBD1. This clonotype originated in a man over 45 in good health and CMV-seropositive. CDR3 in DNA: TGTGCCAGCAGCTTAGGAGCCGGGACAGGGTTCAGACTGAACACTGAAGCTTTCTTT. It encodes CASSLGAGTGFRLNTEAFF.